This TCR beta chain was sequenced in a study of T cell changes during pregnancy in multiple sclerosis. Sequenced by immunoSEQ multiplex PCR; TCRdb stores in-frame clones only, minus some. The table has almost 50,000 clones, less than 95% seen once. V was shortened by 3 bases and J by 1 base, with 18 bases between the two germline ends. Per germline, CDR1 MGHRA and CDR2 YSYEKL. The CDR3 has 17 residues. The chain links TRBV4-1 to TRBJ2-5; D gene uncertain. This TCR was sampled from a female donor with multiple sclerosis, enrolled in a pregnancy study. Sequences were derived from CD4+ T cells from peripheral blood mononuclear cells, sampled in the third trimester of pregnancy. Written as DNA, the CDR3 is TGCGCCAGCAGCCAGAAACTATTCGGCCGCGGCCAAGAGACCCAGTACTTC. Amino acid sequence: CASSQKLFGRGQETQYF.